A selection of T cell receptor beta chains follows, all from one sample in a study of T cell responses to AZD1222 COVID-19 vaccine. Assay used: immunoSEQ multiplex PCR; TCRdb lists only in-frame clones, some missing. The sample yields about 46,000 clones, roughly 90% seen once. The sequenced sample was peripheral blood, obtained 28 days after the second AZD1222 dose. The receptor source for this set is an adult who received the AZD1222 COVID-19 vaccine. CDR3s include the opening cysteine and the closing phenylalanine or tryptophan. D genes are given only for firm matches. Size tells how often a clone was seen (once, few, many) or the class of an expanded clone, and some rows leave it out.

V: TRBV19
D: NA
size: NA
J: TRBJ2-2
DNA: TGTGCCAGTAGGACAGTTTCGACCGACGGGGAGCTGTTTTTT
CDR3: CASRTVSTDGELFF

V: TRBV4-3
D: NA
size: NA
J: TRBJ1-1
DNA: TGCGCCAGCAGCCAAGAAGGCAGGGGCACTGAAGCTTTCTTT
CDR3: CASSQEGRGTEAFF

V: TRBV19
D: NA
size: NA
J: TRBJ2-7
DNA: TGTGCCAGTAGTATAAGGGGGACGGTGAGCTCCTACGAGCAGTACTTC
CDR3: CASSIRGTVSSYEQYF

V: TRBV19
D: NA
size: NA
J: TRBJ1-1
DNA: TGTGCCAGTAGTATAGATAGGACCAGTTTAAGGGACACTGAAGCTTTCTTT
CDR3: CASSIDRTSLRDTEAFF

V: TRBV20-1
D: TRBD2
size: NA
J: TRBJ2-7
DNA: TGCAGTGCTAGTGGGCCTTGGGGGACTAGCGGTTTCTCCTACGAGCAGTACTTC
CDR3: CSASGPWGTSGFSYEQYF

V: TRBV2
D: NA
size: NA
J: TRBJ2-5
DNA: TGTGCCAGCACGGGTCAGCCAGAGGAGACCCAGTACTTC
CDR3: CASTGQPEETQYF

V: TRBV4-1
D: NA
size: NA
J: TRBJ2-1
DNA: TGCGCCAGCAGCCAAGACTATTACAATGAGCAGTTCTTC
CDR3: CASSQDYYNEQFF

V: TRBV28
D: TRBD2
size: NA
J: TRBJ2-1
DNA: TGTGCCAGCACCCCCTGGGGGGAGGGCCGGGATGAGCAGTTCTTC
CDR3: CASTPWGEGRDEQFF

V: TRBV5-4
D: NA
size: NA
J: TRBJ1-6
DNA: TGTGCCAGCAGCTTGGACCTCCCGGGGACATCTAATTCACCCCTCCACTTT
CDR3: CASSLDLPGTSNSPLHF

V: TRBV29-1
D: NA
size: NA
J: TRBJ2-2
DNA: TGCAGCGCTAGCGCCCGGAACACCGGGGAGCTGTTTTTT
CDR3: CSASARNTGELFF

V: TRBV7-9
D: NA
size: NA
J: TRBJ2-2
DNA: TGTGCCAGCAGCTTAGTCGGCGGGCACACCGGGGAGCTGTTTTTT
CDR3: CASSLVGGHTGELFF

V: TRBV20-1
D: NA
size: NA
J: TRBJ1-1
DNA: TGCAGTGCGCAGGCAGGGGAAGCTTTCTTT
CDR3: CSAQAGEAFF

V: TRBV28
D: NA
size: NA
J: TRBJ1-5
DNA: TGTGCCAGCAGTTGGTGGCAGGGGAGGTATCAGCCCCAGCATTTT
CDR3: CASSWWQGRYQPQHF

V: TRBV5-4
D: TRBD2
size: NA
J: TRBJ2-1
DNA: TGTGCCAGCAGCGCACCTACTAGCGGGATCTACAATGAGCAGTTCTTC
CDR3: CASSAPTSGIYNEQFF

V: TRBV7-7
D: TRBD2
size: NA
J: TRBJ2-3
DNA: TGTGCCAGCAGCCCCCTCCCTCTTAGCGGGAGCACAGATACGCAGTATTTT
CDR3: CASSPLPLSGSTDTQYF

V: TRBV28
D: TRBD1
size: NA
J: TRBJ2-1
DNA: TGTGCCAGCAGTCCAACATCAGACAGGGTTGTAAACAATGAGCAGTTCTTC
CDR3: CASSPTSDRVVNNEQFF

V: TRBV5-5
D: NA
size: NA
J: TRBJ2-7
DNA: TGTGCCAGCAGCTTGCTACCGGTAGCGGACTCCTACGAGCAGTACTTC
CDR3: CASSLLPVADSYEQYF

V: TRBV6-5
D: NA
size: NA
J: TRBJ2-7
DNA: TGTGCCAGTGGGACACCAAAGGGGGAGCAGTACTTC
CDR3: CASGTPKGEQYF

V: TRBV9
D: NA
size: once
J: TRBJ2-1
DNA: TGTGCCAGCAGCCCAACCCTGGCGGGGACCTCCTACAATGAGCAGTTCTTC
CDR3: CASSPTLAGTSYNEQFF

V: TRBV7-9
D: TRBD2
size: NA
J: TRBJ2-1
DNA: TGTGCCAGCAGCTTCGGACTAGACGGGTACGAGCAGTTCTTC
CDR3: CASSFGLDGYEQFF

V: TRBV6-5
D: NA
size: NA
J: TRBJ1-2
DNA: TGTGCCAGCAGTTACTCGGACACGGTGGGCTATGGCTACACCTTC
CDR3: CASSYSDTVGYGYTF

V: TRBV5-1
D: TRBD2
size: NA
J: TRBJ2-2
DNA: TGCGCCAGCAGCTTGAGGTCTAGCGGGAACCAGGTTTACACCGGGGAGCTGTTTTTT
CDR3: CASSLRSSGNQVYTGELFF

V: TRBV2
D: TRBD1
size: NA
J: TRBJ1-2
DNA: TGTGCCAGCAGGGGACAGGGCTCTAACTATGGCTACACCTTC
CDR3: CASRGQGSNYGYTF

V: TRBV5-1
D: TRBD2
size: NA
J: TRBJ2-3
DNA: TGCGCCAGCAGCTTTTTTCGGACTAGCGGGAGCACAGATACGCAGTATTTT
CDR3: CASSFFRTSGSTDTQYF

V: TRBV24-1
D: NA
size: NA
J: TRBJ2-3
DNA: TGTGCCACCAGTGCACGAGTAGGGGGGCGAGATACGCAGTATTTT
CDR3: CATSARVGGRDTQYF

V: TRBV5-1
D: TRBD2
size: NA
J: TRBJ2-2
DNA: TGCGCCAGCAGCTTGGTCGCGGGAGGGCCCGGGGAGCTGTTTTTT
CDR3: CASSLVAGGPGELFF

V: TRBV29-1
D: NA
size: NA
J: TRBJ1-2
DNA: TGCAGCGTTGAAGCGGCAGGAGATTATGGCTACACCTTC
CDR3: CSVEAAGDYGYTF

V: TRBV28
D: NA
size: NA
J: TRBJ2-5
DNA: TGTGCCAGCAGTCTCCAAGAGACCCAGTACTTC
CDR3: CASSLQETQYF

V: TRBV5-1
D: NA
size: NA
J: TRBJ2-5
DNA: TGCGCCAGCAGCCCCCTAAGACCCTCCGAGGAGACCCAGTACTTC
CDR3: CASSPLRPSEETQYF

V: TRBV11-2
D: NA
size: NA
J: TRBJ1-1
DNA: TGTGCCAGTTTCAGGGACACTGAAGCTTTCTTT
CDR3: CASFRDTEAFF

V: TRBV7-9
D: NA
size: NA
J: TRBJ2-1
DNA: TGTGCCAGCAGCCGAACCCCGGGCCTTCCCCGCCTCAATGAGCAGTTCTTC
CDR3: CASSRTPGLPRLNEQFF

V: TRBV12-3/TRBV12-4
D: TRBD1
size: NA
J: TRBJ1-5
DNA: TGTGCCAGCAGTGCCAGACAGGGGCAGCCCCAGCATTTT
CDR3: CASSARQGQPQHF

V: TRBV30
D: TRBD2
size: NA
J: TRBJ2-1
DNA: TGTGCCTGGAGAGGTCGCGGGAGCTCCTACAATGAGCAGTTCTTC
CDR3: CAWRGRGSSYNEQFF

V: TRBV19
D: NA
size: NA
J: TRBJ1-1
DNA: TGTGCCAGTAGTAGCGTCAGGGGAAGCGGCACTGAAGCTTTCTTT
CDR3: CASSSVRGSGTEAFF

V: TRBV19
D: NA
size: NA
J: TRBJ1-1
DNA: TGTGCCAGTAGCGGTAGGGTCACTGAAGCTTTCTTT
CDR3: CASSGRVTEAFF

V: TRBV7-8
D: NA
size: few
J: TRBJ1-2
DNA: TGTGCCAGCAGCCAAGTCGGCAGGGGTCCCCTCCACTATGGCTACACCTTC
CDR3: CASSQVGRGPLHYGYTF

V: TRBV2
D: NA
size: NA
J: TRBJ2-1
DNA: TGTGCCAGCAGGGCAGGGCTCTACAATGAGCAGTTCTTC
CDR3: CASRAGLYNEQFF

V: TRBV19
D: NA
size: NA
J: TRBJ1-6
DNA: TGTGCCAGTACGGGCGGCGGCCGGAACCTCCACTTT
CDR3: CASTGGGRNLHF

V: TRBV19
D: NA
size: NA
J: TRBJ1-2
DNA: TGTGCCAGTACTCCGGTCCCAGGGCAAGCTTCGGTATCCGGCTACACCTTC
CDR3: CASTPVPGQASVSGYTF

V: TRBV7-8
D: NA
size: NA
J: TRBJ2-5
DNA: TGTGCCAGCAGCTTAGCCTGGGGAGGAGTAGCGGAGGTTGTTGAGACCCAGTACTTC
CDR3: CASSLAWGGVAEVVETQYF

V: TRBV19
D: TRBD2
size: few
J: TRBJ2-7
DNA: TGTGCCAGTAGTCGCAGCGGGGGGTCCTACGAGCAGTACTTC
CDR3: CASSRSGGSYEQYF

V: TRBV5-1
D: NA
size: few
J: TRBJ1-3
DNA: TGCGCCAGCAGCTTGAGTGGGACTCACCCTGGAAACACCATATATTTT
CDR3: CASSLSGTHPGNTIYF

V: TRBV4-1
D: NA
size: NA
J: TRBJ1-4
DNA: TGCGCCAGCAGCCAAGAGCGACAGGCAGGAGAAAAACTGTTTTTT
CDR3: CASSQERQAGEKLFF

V: TRBV9
D: NA
size: NA
J: TRBJ2-7
DNA: TGTGCCAGCAGCCTTGGGGGGGCCACCTACGAGCAGTACTTC
CDR3: CASSLGGATYEQYF

V: TRBV7-8
D: TRBD1
size: NA
J: TRBJ1-2
DNA: TGTGCCAGCAGCCCCAGGGACAGAAGCGTCTATGGCTACACCTTC
CDR3: CASSPRDRSVYGYTF

V: TRBV28
D: NA
size: NA
J: TRBJ1-5
DNA: TGTGCCAGCAGTTTTCTCCAGGGGCCCTTCAATCAGCCCCAGCATTTT
CDR3: CASSFLQGPFNQPQHF

V: TRBV6-2/TRBV6-3
D: TRBD1
size: NA
J: TRBJ2-1
DNA: TGTGCCAGCAGTTACTCCGACAGGGTTGAGTTCTTC
CDR3: CASSYSDRVEFF

V: TRBV3-1/TRBV3-2
D: NA
size: NA
J: TRBJ1-1
DNA: TGTGCCAGCAGCCCACGGGGGAGTGGGTCTTATAACACTGAAGCTTTCTTT
CDR3: CASSPRGSGSYNTEAFF

V: TRBV4-1
D: NA
size: NA
J: TRBJ2-7
DNA: TGCGCCAGCAGCCAAGGTCACTGGCCCTACGAGCAGTACTTC
CDR3: CASSQGHWPYEQYF

V: TRBV27
D: NA
size: NA
J: TRBJ2-7
DNA: TGTGCCAGCAGTACCGGCAGGGACCTCTCCTACGAGCAGTACTTC
CDR3: CASSTGRDLSYEQYF

V: TRBV9
D: TRBD1
size: NA
J: TRBJ1-1
DNA: TGTGCCAGCAGCGGAAACAGGGGTGAAGCTTTCTTT
CDR3: CASSGNRGEAFF

V: TRBV7-8
D: NA
size: NA
J: TRBJ1-6
DNA: TGTGCCAGCAGCACAAAACGGAGAGGGGAACTCTCACCCCTCCACTTT
CDR3: CASSTKRRGELSPLHF

V: TRBV18
D: NA
size: few
J: TRBJ1-6
DNA: TGTGCCAGCTCACCAGTGCAGGATAATATCTCACCCCTCCACTTT
CDR3: CASSPVQDNISPLHF